The clone carrying this T cell receptor (beta chain) showed up just a few times. The antigen is undetermined. TCRdb re-analysed the reads in MiXCR, keeping a single row per CDR3 protein. The data show about 60,000 distinct CDR3 sequences, roughly a third seen once. This entry is derived from a study of T cell repertoires in cytomegalovirus infection. Study-level background: Signatures in public TCR beta sequences pointed to both CMV infection and matching HLA type. Study-wide findings and caveats: What dominated the ex vivo response were HLA-C-restricted CMV-specific TCR beta clonotypes. Pooled public TCR beta family frequency picked out CMV carriers with the relevant HLA.

Germline CDR1 is MNHEY and CDR2 is SVGEGT. Trimming removed 3 bases at V and 5 bases at J, with 14 bases between. The CDR3 contains 15 residues. Sample: PBMCs, sequenced either directly or after in vitro stimulation (not recorded which). This clonotype was obtained from a human donor in good health (CMV status not recorded). Some clones in this sample may be carry-over from other donors' samples. This chain uses TRBV6-2 or TRBV6-3 with TRBJ2-1, with a weak D call TRBD2 (7 bases). The CDR3 nucleotides are TGTGCCAGCAGTTATCTGGGGGGGCCAAACAATGAGCAGTTCTTC. It is translated as CASSYLGGPNNEQFF.